This TCR beta chain was identified during a study of cytomegalovirus exposure and HLA in healthy donors. The PCR was carried out with 60 Vbeta primers and 13 Jbeta primers. Generated by immunoSEQ multiplex PCR, the TCRdb table keeps only in-frame clones and is missing some. The data show roughly 140,000 clones, with about 64% seen just once and about 4.5% held by the top ten. The study's findings and limits: In all likelihood, a cluster of highly shared sequence variants was a sequencing artifact. Across donors, sequencing depth was assumed by presence/absence analyses to be roughly uniform. According to reports, the classifier identified cytomegalovirus status with high specificity and sensitivity.

This clone was picked up a small number of times. The antigen is undetermined. The CDR3 extends over 13 amino acids. Per germline, CDR1 SGHDT and CDR2 YYEEEE. The V gene lost 9 bases and the J gene lost 3 bases, with 15 bases spanning the gap. This receptor was taken from a man between 60 and 75 years old in good health and CMV-seronegative. Material for sequencing was PBMCs. The chain couples TRBV5-6 to TRBJ1-2; D gene ambiguous. The DNA for the CDR3 is TGTGCCACCGAAGGTCCGGGTCACTATGGCTACACCTTC. It yields the protein CATEGPGHYGYTF.